These T cell receptor beta chains were read from a single sample in a study of blood T cell repertoires in COVID-19. The data were produced by immunoSEQ multiplex PCR, yet TCRdb's version contains in-frame clones alone and is incomplete. The sample yields under 90,000 clones, about 80% seen once. Sequenced material: peripheral blood. The source of these receptors is a human donor in a cohort sampled during active COVID-19. The CDR3 runs from the conserved cysteine through the conserved F or W. A D gene is named only where the DNA matches it firmly. Clone size is stated in some rows and not others, as once, few, many or a class when expanded.

J: TRBJ2-5; V: TRBV24-1; D: TRBD2; size: -; length: 14; DNA: TGTGCCACCAGTGATCGCGGGAGGGGCGAGACCCAGTACTTC; CDR3: CATSDRGRGETQYF
J: TRBJ1-5; V: TRBV18; D: -; size: -; length: 15; DNA: TGTGCCAGCTCAACTACAGGAAGGGGCAATCAGCCCCAGCATTTT; CDR3: CASSTTGRGNQPQHF
J: TRBJ1-4; V: TRBV7-6; D: -; size: -; length: 16; DNA: TGTGCCAGCATCCCGACAGCCAGCTACGGGGGTGAAAAACTGTTTTTT; CDR3: CASIPTASYGGEKLFF
J: TRBJ2-7; V: TRBV7-2; D: -; size: -; length: 16; DNA: TGTGCCAGCAGCCGGGACTCCTCTAGACTGCCCTTGGAGCAGTACTTC; CDR3: CASSRDSSRLPLEQYF
J: TRBJ2-1; V: TRBV3-1/TRBV3-2; D: TRBD2; size: -; length: 18; DNA: TGTGCCAGCACCCCGATCGCCCGGACTAGCGGGAACTACAATGAGCAGTTCTTC; CDR3: CASTPIARTSGNYNEQFF
J: TRBJ2-1; V: TRBV5-1; D: TRBD1; size: -; length: 15; DNA: TGCGCCAGCAGCTTGCAGGCAGGGGGTAGAAATGAGCAGTTCTTC; CDR3: CASSLQAGGRNEQFF
J: TRBJ2-5; V: TRBV7-2; D: TRBD2; size: -; length: 15; DNA: TGTGCCAGCAGAAGCCCAGCGGGGGGCCAAGAGACCCAGTACTTC; CDR3: CASRSPAGGQETQYF
J: TRBJ1-5; V: TRBV30; D: TRBD1; size: -; length: 16; DNA: TGTGCCTGGAGTGTAGGAAGGACAGGAGGCAATCAGCCCCAGCATTTT; CDR3: CAWSVGRTGGNQPQHF
J: TRBJ1-5; V: TRBV6-5; D: -; size: many; length: 14; DNA: TGTGCCAGCAGTTACACAGGGCAGGGTCAGCCCCAGCATTTT; CDR3: CASSYTGQGQPQHF
J: TRBJ2-1; V: TRBV7-9; D: TRBD2; size: -; length: 15; DNA: TGTGCCAGCAGCCGCGGGACTAGCGGGAAGAATGAGCAGTTCTTC; CDR3: CASSRGTSGKNEQFF
J: TRBJ2-1; V: TRBV7-2; D: TRBD2; size: few; length: 15; DNA: TGTGCCAGCAGCCGCATGCGGACTAGCGGTGTTGAGCAGTTCTTC; CDR3: CASSRMRTSGVEQFF
J: TRBJ2-1; V: TRBV7-3; D: TRBD2; size: -; length: 13; DNA: TGTGCCAGCAGCCCGGGACTAGGTCATGAGCAGTTCTTC; CDR3: CASSPGLGHEQFF
J: TRBJ2-2; V: TRBV7-9; D: -; size: -; length: 13; DNA: TGTGCCAGCAGCAAATCAGGGGCCGGGGAGCTGTTTTTT; CDR3: CASSKSGAGELFF
J: TRBJ2-5; V: TRBV5-5; D: -; size: -; length: 14; DNA: TGTGCCAGCAGCTTGCAACTAGTAATAAGCGGTCAGTACTTC; CDR3: CASSLQLVISGQYF
J: TRBJ1-6; V: TRBV6-5; D: TRBD1; size: -; length: 15; DNA: TGTGCCAGCAGTTACACGACAGGGATTGATTCACCCCTCCACTTT; CDR3: CASSYTTGIDSPLHF
J: TRBJ2-2; V: TRBV5-1; D: TRBD2; size: few; length: 16; DNA: TGCGCCAGCAGCTTATATAGCGGGGGGAACACCGGGGAGCTGTTTTTT; CDR3: CASSLYSGGNTGELFF
J: TRBJ2-2; V: TRBV5-1; D: TRBD1; size: -; length: 15; DNA: TGCGCCAGCTCGAGAGGACAGGGAGACACCGGGGAGCTGTTTTTT; CDR3: CASSRGQGDTGELFF
J: TRBJ1-6; V: TRBV5-1; D: TRBD1; size: few; length: 15; DNA: TGCGCCAGCAGCTTGAGGAGACAGGGGTCTTCACCCCTCCACTTT; CDR3: CASSLRRQGSSPLHF